The 22 T cell receptor beta chains below come from one sample, sequenced in a study of T cell repertoires in cytomegalovirus infection. MiXCR, applied by TCRdb to the reads, yields one record per CDR3 protein. The data show more than 350,000 distinct CDR3 sequences, 25% to 40% seen once. The specimen was PBMCs. All receptors come from a human donor in good health (CMV status not recorded). Some clones in this sample may be carry-over from other donors' samples.

This clonotype was detected only a few times. The chain uses TRBV20-1 and TRBJ1-5; D not resolved. The CDR3 is 12 residues long. The ends were cut back, 3 bases at V and 7 bases at J, with 10 bases in the middle. CDR1 DFQATT and CDR2 SNEGSKA come from the germline V gene (reference sequence). CDR3 sequence reads: CSARSGLQPQHF. The CDR3 region has the DNA TGCAGTGCTAGGAGCGGGCTGCAGCCCCAGCATTTT.

This clonotype was observed many times. The V gene is TRBV10-3, the J gene TRBJ2-7; D might be TRBD1 or TRBD2, each matching 5 bases. The V end was cut by 2 bases, the J end by 5 bases, with 16 bases between. Germline CDR1 reads ENHRY; CDR2 reads SYGVKD. The CDR3 covers 15 residues. CDR3 loop: CAISEGSEGLDEQYF. The DNA for the CDR3 is TGTGCCATCAGTGAGGGGAGCGAGGGGCTAGACGAGCAGTACTTC.

This clonotype has a handful of counts. The DNA for the CDR3 is TGTGCCAGCAGTTACAGTGTCACAGGGAGCTCCTATAATTCACCCCTCCACTTT. Its translation is CASSYSVTGSSYNSPLHF. This chain links TRBV6-5 with TRBJ1-6; D might be TRBD1 (6 bases). Germline V lookup: CDR1 MNHEY, CDR2 SVGAGI. The CDR3 contains 18 residues. Trimming removed 2 bases at V and 0 bases at J, with 14 bases between.

The chain is built from TRBV2 and TRBJ2-1; 9 bases are shared with TRBD2. V was clipped by 6 bases and J by 7 bases; unmatched bases: 7. Germline V lookup: CDR1 SNHLY, CDR2 FYNNEI. The CDR3 contains 14 residues. CDR3 amino acids: CASRQLLAGNEQFF. In DNA, the CDR3 is TGTGCCAGCAGACAACTTCTAGCGGGGAATGAGCAGTTCTTC. The entire variable domain, with the rest obtained from reference TRBV2 and TRBJ2-1, is as follows: EPEVTQTPSHQVTQMGQEVILRCVPISNHLYFYWYRQILGQKVEFLVSFYNNEISEKSEIFDDQFSVERPDGSNFTLKIRSTKLEDSAMYFCASRQLLAGNEQFFGPGTRLTVL.

The rearrangement uses TRBV27 and TRBJ1-5; D is uncertain. Between the trimmed V and J ends, which lost 8 bases and 6 bases, there was a span of 14 bases. The CDR3 length is 13 residues. From germline, CDR1 is MNHEY and CDR2 SMNVEV (reference sequence). The CDR3 sequence: CASGQLGGQPQHF. Written as DNA, the CDR3 is TGTGCCAGCGGGCAGCTGGGAGGTCAGCCCCAGCATTTT.

This chain joins TRBV19 and TRBJ1-5; 7 nucleotides match TRBD1. After removal of 4 bases from V and 1 base from J, the junction contained 10 bases not matched to a gene. The CDR3 sequence is 17 residues long. Germline CDR1 reads LNHDA; CDR2 reads SQIVND (reference sequence). CDR3 amino acids: CASSKGTDLRSNQPQHF. CDR3 DNA sequence: TGTGCCAGTAGTAAAGGGACAGACCTACGGAGCAATCAGCCCCAGCATTTT.

This clonotype was detected only once. The rearrangement links TRBV6-6 to TRBJ1-5, with 10 nucleotides matching TRBD1. V trimming: 8 bases; J trimming: 4 bases; junction bases outside the gene matches: 8. Per germline, CDR1 MNHNY and CDR2 SVGAGI (reference sequence). The CDR3 runs 15 residues. DNA for the CDR3: TGTGCCAGCCGCGCCCCGGACAGGGGGAATCAGCCCCAGCATTTT. Translating gives CASRAPDRGNQPQHF.

This clonotype was picked up a small number of times. The chain couples TRBV10-1 to TRBJ1-2, with TRBD1 matching over 8 bases. Trimming cost V 5 bases and J 1 base; bases outside gene matches: 3. Germline CDR1 reads WNHNN; CDR2 reads SYGVQD (reference sequence). CDR3 length: 14 residues. The CDR3 region is CASSPGGNNYGYTF. CDR3 nucleotide sequence: TGCGCCAGCAGTCCAGGGGGCAATAACTATGGCTACACCTTC.

This rearrangement joins TRBV7-9 to TRBJ2-3; 7 bases are shared with TRBD2. Germline V gene sequence: CDR1 SEHNR, CDR2 FQNEAQ (reference sequence). The CDR3 runs to 15 residues. Trimming cost V 6 bases and J 0 bases; bases outside gene matches: 6. CDR3 region: CASSWEGISTDTQYF. CDR3 bases: TGTGCCAGCAGTTGGGAGGGGATTAGCACAGATACGCAGTATTTT.

The chain is built from TRBV19 and TRBJ2-7; D is unclear. Germline V gives CDR1 LNHDA, CDR2 SQIVND (reference sequence). Trimming removed 3 bases from V and 3 bases from J, with 9 bases in between. The CDR3 extends over 13 amino acids. CDR3 in amino acids: CASSMSSFYEQYF. CDR3 nucleotide sequence: TGTGCCAGTAGTATGTCCAGTTTCTACGAGCAGTACTTC.

This clonotype was counted many times. The chain recombines TRBV6-1 with TRBJ1-1, with TRBD1 matching 8 bases. CDR3 length: 16 amino acids. Germline V gives CDR1 MNHNS, CDR2 SASEGT. After removal of 4 bases from V and 1 base from J, the junction contained 8 bases not matched to a gene. CDR3 sequence: CASSARTGWENTEAFF. CDR3 bases: TGTGCCAGCAGTGCCCGGACAGGGTGGGAGAACACTGAAGCTTTCTTT.

The rearrangement uses TRBV2 and TRBJ2-1; possible D gene TRBD1, 5 bases. With 6 bases removed from V and 6 bases from J, the gap between germline ends came to 15 bases. Germline V gives CDR1 SNHLY, CDR2 FYNNEI. CDR3 size: 14 residues. Here the CDR3 reads CASSRDSQVNEQFF. The CDR3 nucleotides are TGTGCCAGCAGCCGAGACAGCCAAGTCAATGAGCAGTTCTTC.

With respect to this clonotype: A much bigger clone sits one base away, suggesting this may be a read error. The chain is built from TRBV7-2 and TRBJ1-4, with 7 bases aligning to TRBD1. Germline assignment: CDR1 SGHTA and CDR2 FQGNSA. The junction had 7 bases not matched to a gene; V was cut back by 5 bases and J by 7 bases. CDR3 length equals 14 residues. Here the CDR3 DNA reads TGTGCCAGCAGCGGAACAGGGGTCGGTGAAAAACTGTTTTTT. Translated, it gives CASSGTGVGEKLFF.

This clonotype was seen repeatedly, ten times or more. The chain combines TRBV7-2 with TRBJ1-3; D is undetermined. In germline, CDR1 is SGHTA, CDR2 FQGNSA. V dropped 5 bases and J dropped 0 bases, with 11 bases sitting between them. CDR3 size: 15 residues. The CDR3 nucleotides read TGTGCCAGCAGCATTGACCGACGCTCTGGAAACACCATATATTTT. Encoded protein: CASSIDRRSGNTIYF.

This clonotype was counted between two and nine times. This rearrangement joins TRBV7-9 to TRBJ2-2; D uncertain. Germline V gives CDR1 SEHNR, CDR2 FQNEAQ (reference sequence). CDR3 size: 15 residues. Trimming took off 5 bases at V and 1 base at J, with 11 bases between the two ends. CDR3 residues: CASSPTGLNTGELFF. In nucleotides, the CDR3 is TGTGCCAGCAGCCCAACCGGGTTGAACACCGGGGAGCTGTTTTTT.

This clonotype was detected only a few times. This chain uses TRBV9 with TRBJ2-3, with TRBD2 identical over 8 bases. Per germline, CDR1 SGDLS and CDR2 YYNGEE. V lost 0 bases, J lost 3 bases, and 3 bases stayed unmatched. CDR3 size: 15 residues. CDR3 amino acids: CASSVGGTRTDTQYF. The CDR3 nucleotides read TGTGCCAGCAGCGTAGGTGGGACTAGAACAGATACGCAGTATTTT.

This clonotype turned up a few times. V gene TRBV7-8 combines with J gene TRBJ1-1, with D maybe TRBD1 (6 bases). The CDR3 runs 16 residues. Germline V gives CDR1 SGHVS, CDR2 FQNEAQ. Trimming removed 9 bases from V and 4 bases from J, with 24 bases in between. The CDR3 is CASTALGGEVGTEAFF. CDR3 nucleotide sequence: TGTGCCAGTACGGCGCTCGGGGGCGAGGTGGGCACTGAAGCTTTCTTT.

This clonotype occurred many times. The chain links TRBV6-6 to TRBJ2-3, with D unclear. The germline CDR1 and CDR2 sequences are MNHNY and SVGAGI (reference sequence). V was cut by 0 bases and J by 2 bases, with 12 bases left in between. The CDR3 is 16 amino acids. In DNA, the CDR3 is TGTGCCAGCAGTTACTCGAGGCAGGAGCCCACAGATACGCAGTATTTT. This translates into CASSYSRQEPTDTQYF.

This rearrangement joins TRBV2 to TRBJ2-2, with TRBD1 as a possible D gene (5 bases). V was pared by 3 bases and J by 0 bases, with 11 bases between. This CDR3 has 16 amino acids. Looked up from germline, CDR1 is SNHLY and CDR2 is FYNNEI. The CDR3 loop is CASSDTGLSNTGELFF. Here the CDR3 DNA reads TGTGCCAGCAGTGATACAGGTTTATCGAACACCGGGGAGCTGTTTTTT.

V gene TRBV4-3 combines with J gene TRBJ1-4; the D is unclear. This CDR3 contains 15 residues. The V gene's germline CDR1 is LGHNA and CDR2 YSLEER. The V and J ends lost 0 bases and 8 bases respectively, with 13 bases between them. CDR3 nucleotide sequence: TGCGCCAGCAGCCAAGATCCGGATAGGAGCGAAAAACTGTTTTTT. It codes for CASSQDPDRSEKLFF.

V and J are TRBV7-4 and TRBJ1-2, with 8 nucleotides matching TRBD1. Germline values: CDR1 SGHVT, CDR2 SQSDAQ. The ends lost 5 bases at V and 5 bases at J; junction bases unmatched: 10. This CDR3 has 15 residues. The CDR3 protein is CASSKTGGVVYGYTF. CDR3 in DNA: TGTGCCAGCAGCAAAACAGGGGGTGTAGTGTATGGCTACACCTTC.

A note on this clonotype: This likely comes from a read error, as the CDR3 has no conserved phenylalanine or tryptophan at its end. The chain combines TRBV12-3 or TRBV12-4 with TRBJ2-5; tentative D call: TRBD1 (5 bases). The CDR3 length is 14 residues. V dropped 6 bases and J dropped 2 bases, with 13 bases sitting between them. Written as DNA, the CDR3 is TGTGCCAGCAGCCCTCTGACAGCGCAAGAGACCCAGTACTTA. This sequence encodes CASSPLTAQETQYL.